The rows below give T cell receptor beta chains drawn from one sample of a study of cytomegalovirus exposure and HLA in healthy donors. Some clones are missing from TCRdb's copy, which holds only in-frame ones; the method was immunoSEQ multiplex PCR. The table includes 95,000 to 150,000 clones, over 60% detected once. Sample: PBMCs. These receptors originate from a woman in her forties in good health and CMV-seropositive. CDR3s include the opening cysteine and the closing phenylalanine or tryptophan. A D gene is named only where the DNA matches it firmly. Only part of the rows carry a size: once, few, many, or a class if the clone is expanded.

v_gene: TRBV7-8
j_gene: TRBJ1-1
d_gene: NA
len: 17
abundance: NA
CDR3aa: CASSLSEGGLVRTEAFF
CDR3nt: TGTGCCAGCAGCTTATCGGAAGGGGGATTGGTCAGGACTGAAGCTTTCTTT

v_gene: TRBV2
j_gene: TRBJ2-5
d_gene: NA
len: 14
abundance: NA
CDR3aa: CASSNQRREETQYF
CDR3nt: TGTGCCAGCAGTAATCAGCGGAGGGAGGAGACCCAGTACTTC

v_gene: TRBV10-2
j_gene: TRBJ2-5
d_gene: TRBD1
len: 14
abundance: NA
CDR3aa: CASSESGQRETQYF
CDR3nt: TGCGCCAGCAGTGAGTCGGGACAGAGGGAGACCCAGTACTTC

v_gene: TRBV6-5
j_gene: TRBJ2-7
d_gene: NA
len: 15
abundance: NA
CDR3aa: CASSYSRRNSYEQYF
CDR3nt: TGTGCCAGCAGTTACAGTAGGCGGAACTCCTACGAGCAGTACTTC

v_gene: TRBV5-1
j_gene: TRBJ2-1
d_gene: TRBD2
len: 14
abundance: NA
CDR3aa: CASSLLAGPNEQFF
CDR3nt: TGCGCCAGCAGCTTGCTAGCGGGGCCAAATGAGCAGTTCTTC

v_gene: TRBV6-1
j_gene: TRBJ1-1
d_gene: NA
len: 13
abundance: NA
CDR3aa: CASRSQGNTEAFF
CDR3nt: TGTGCCAGCAGGTCTCAGGGGAACACTGAAGCTTTCTTT

v_gene: TRBV10-3
j_gene: TRBJ2-5
d_gene: TRBD2
len: 16
abundance: NA
CDR3aa: CAISESRREGRETQYF
CDR3nt: TGTGCCATCAGTGAATCAAGAAGGGAGGGGCGGGAGACCCAGTACTTC

v_gene: TRBV6-5
j_gene: TRBJ2-7
d_gene: TRBD1
len: 15
abundance: NA
CDR3aa: CASRPNRDRGHEQYF
CDR3nt: TGTGCCAGCAGACCGAACCGGGACAGGGGCCACGAGCAGTACTTC

v_gene: TRBV21-1
j_gene: TRBJ2-5
d_gene: NA
len: 16
abundance: NA
CDR3aa: CASIPSFRREEETQYF
CDR3nt: TGTGCCAGCATCCCCTCTTTTAGGCGGGAGGAGGAGACCCAGTACTTC

v_gene: TRBV2
j_gene: TRBJ2-2
d_gene: NA
len: 16
abundance: few
CDR3aa: CASSEIQRVLTGELFF
CDR3nt: TGTGCCAGCAGTGAAATCCAGCGGGTTTTAACCGGGGAGCTGTTTTTT

v_gene: TRBV19
j_gene: TRBJ1-5
d_gene: NA
len: 14
abundance: NA
CDR3aa: CASSQDRLNQPQHF
CDR3nt: TGTGCCAGTAGCCAAGACAGGTTAAATCAGCCCCAGCATTTT

v_gene: TRBV14
j_gene: TRBJ2-7
d_gene: NA
len: 14
abundance: NA
CDR3aa: CASSQDWGRGEQYF
CDR3nt: TGTGCCAGCAGCCAAGATTGGGGGCGAGGCGAGCAGTACTTC

v_gene: TRBV27
j_gene: TRBJ1-4
d_gene: NA
len: 15
abundance: NA
CDR3aa: CASSLSDNPYEKLFF
CDR3nt: TGTGCCAGCAGTTTATCCGACAATCCCTACGAAAAACTGTTTTTT

v_gene: TRBV25-1
j_gene: TRBJ2-7
d_gene: NA
len: 15
abundance: NA
CDR3aa: CASADNRELSYEQYF
CDR3nt: TGTGCCAGCGCTGACAACAGGGAGCTCTCCTACGAGCAGTACTTC

v_gene: TRBV11-3
j_gene: TRBJ2-2
d_gene: TRBD1
len: 16
abundance: NA
CDR3aa: CASSLERQGATGELFF
CDR3nt: TGTGCCAGCAGCTTAGAAAGACAGGGGGCAACCGGGGAGCTGTTTTTT

v_gene: TRBV27
j_gene: TRBJ1-1
d_gene: TRBD1
len: 16
abundance: NA
CDR3aa: CASIPGQGRAGTEAFF
CDR3nt: TGTGCCAGCATTCCGGGACAGGGGCGCGCAGGGACTGAAGCTTTCTTT

v_gene: TRBV9
j_gene: TRBJ2-3
d_gene: NA
len: 12
abundance: few
CDR3aa: CASSVDGVIVYF
CDR3nt: TGTGCCAGCAGCGTAGACGGAGTTATAGTGTATTTT

v_gene: TRBV29-1
j_gene: TRBJ1-4
d_gene: TRBD1
len: 12
abundance: NA
CDR3aa: CSVRGLDEKLFF
CDR3nt: TGCAGCGTTAGGGGGCTGGATGAAAAACTGTTTTTT

v_gene: TRBV19
j_gene: TRBJ1-5
d_gene: TRBD1
len: 17
abundance: NA
CDR3aa: CASTRGIDRGWYQPQHF
CDR3nt: TGTGCCAGTACCAGGGGGATCGACAGGGGTTGGTATCAGCCCCAGCATTTT

v_gene: TRBV19
j_gene: TRBJ2-6
d_gene: TRBD1
len: 17
abundance: few
CDR3aa: CASSIRTGGSGANVLTF
CDR3nt: TGTGCCAGTAGTATAAGGACAGGGGGCTCTGGGGCCAACGTCCTGACTTTC

v_gene: TRBV2
j_gene: TRBJ1-5
d_gene: TRBD1
len: 14
abundance: NA
CDR3aa: CASSGTGRDQPQHF
CDR3nt: TGTGCCAGCAGTGGGACAGGGCGCGATCAGCCCCAGCATTTT

v_gene: TRBV30
j_gene: TRBJ1-1
d_gene: TRBD1
len: 12
abundance: NA
CDR3aa: CAWAGQGSEAFF
CDR3nt: TGTGCCTGGGCCGGACAGGGAAGTGAAGCTTTCTTT

v_gene: TRBV6-5
j_gene: TRBJ2-7
d_gene: NA
len: 15
abundance: NA
CDR3aa: CASSYSSLEAYEQYF
CDR3nt: TGTGCCAGCAGTTACTCGTCGTTGGAGGCCTACGAGCAGTACTTC

v_gene: TRBV10-3
j_gene: TRBJ1-2
d_gene: TRBD1
len: 14
abundance: NA
CDR3aa: CAISEGANDYGYTF
CDR3nt: TGTGCCATCAGCGAGGGGGCGAATGACTATGGCTACACCTTC

v_gene: TRBV6-4
j_gene: TRBJ1-2
d_gene: TRBD1
len: 13
abundance: NA
CDR3aa: CASSETGDYGYTF
CDR3nt: TGTGCCAGCAGTGAAACAGGGGACTATGGCTACACCTTC

v_gene: TRBV6-4
j_gene: TRBJ2-3
d_gene: TRBD2
len: 15
abundance: once
CDR3aa: CASSELAGGPDTQYF
CDR3nt: TGTGCCAGCAGTGAACTAGCGGGGGGGCCAGATACGCAGTATTTT

v_gene: TRBV4-2
j_gene: TRBJ1-5
d_gene: TRBD1
len: 15
abundance: NA
CDR3aa: CASRRAGGDNQPQHF
CDR3nt: TGTGCCAGCAGGCGAGCAGGGGGAGACAATCAGCCCCAGCATTTT

v_gene: TRBV18
j_gene: TRBJ1-4
d_gene: NA
len: 14
abundance: few
CDR3aa: CASQPNSLNEKLFF
CDR3nt: TGTGCCAGTCAACCGAACAGCCTTAATGAAAAACTGTTTTTT

v_gene: TRBV14
j_gene: TRBJ1-6
d_gene: NA
len: 15
abundance: few
CDR3aa: CASSQDLRDRSPLHF
CDR3nt: TGTGCCAGCAGCCAAGATTTACGGGATCGGTCACCCCTCCACTTT

v_gene: TRBV5-1
j_gene: TRBJ1-2
d_gene: TRBD1
len: 12
abundance: few
CDR3aa: CASSFQGEGYTF
CDR3nt: TGCGCCAGCAGCTTTCAGGGGGAAGGCTACACCTTC

v_gene: TRBV6-4
j_gene: TRBJ2-1
d_gene: TRBD1
len: 13
abundance: NA
CDR3aa: CASAYTGDDEQFF
CDR3nt: TGTGCCAGCGCATACACAGGGGATGATGAGCAGTTCTTC

v_gene: TRBV19
j_gene: TRBJ1-4
d_gene: TRBD1
len: 14
abundance: few
CDR3aa: CASSIDRGGEKLFF
CDR3nt: TGTGCCAGTAGTATCGACAGGGGAGGAGAAAAACTGTTTTTT

v_gene: TRBV11-3
j_gene: TRBJ2-1
d_gene: NA
len: 13
abundance: NA
CDR3aa: CASSLAPLGEQFF
CDR3nt: TGTGCCAGCAGCTTAGCGCCACTTGGTGAGCAGTTCTTC

v_gene: TRBV7-9
j_gene: TRBJ1-2
d_gene: TRBD1
len: 13
abundance: few
CDR3aa: CASSRQGAHGYTF
CDR3nt: TGTGCCAGCAGCCGACAGGGGGCACATGGCTACACCTTC

v_gene: TRBV10-1
j_gene: TRBJ2-2
d_gene: NA
len: 14
abundance: many
CDR3aa: CASSEGRDTGELFF
CDR3nt: TGCGCCAGCAGTGAAGGCAGGGACACCGGGGAGCTGTTTTTT

v_gene: TRBV7-3
j_gene: TRBJ2-3
d_gene: TRBD2
len: 16
abundance: NA
CDR3aa: CASSLLAGGGTDTQYF
CDR3nt: TGTGCCAGCAGCTTACTGGCGGGAGGTGGCACAGATACGCAGTATTTT

v_gene: TRBV30
j_gene: TRBJ1-2
d_gene: TRBD1
len: 13
abundance: few
CDR3aa: CAWRTGGLGGYTF
CDR3nt: TGTGCCTGGAGGACAGGGGGACTGGGAGGCTACACCTTC

v_gene: TRBV18
j_gene: TRBJ1-5
d_gene: TRBD1
len: 16
abundance: NA
CDR3aa: CASSPLGTGVDQPQHF
CDR3nt: TGTGCCAGCTCACCACTCGGGACAGGGGTCGATCAGCCCCAGCATTTT

v_gene: TRBV28
j_gene: TRBJ2-7
d_gene: NA
len: 13
abundance: few
CDR3aa: CASSRTSSYEQYF
CDR3nt: TGTGCCAGCAGCCGGACTTCCTCCTACGAGCAGTACTTC

v_gene: TRBV12-5
j_gene: TRBJ1-5
d_gene: TRBD1
len: 16
abundance: many
CDR3aa: CASGPQGTGGRQPQHF
CDR3nt: TGTGCTAGTGGTCCCCAGGGGACAGGGGGCCGACAGCCCCAGCATTTT

v_gene: TRBV21-1
j_gene: TRBJ2-1
d_gene: NA
len: 16
abundance: NA
CDR3aa: CASSKTEDYPDNEQFF
CDR3nt: TGTGCCAGCAGCAAAACGGAGGACTACCCCGACAATGAGCAGTTCTTC

v_gene: TRBV2
j_gene: TRBJ2-1
d_gene: NA
len: 15
abundance: NA
CDR3aa: CASSVKRQAYNEQFF
CDR3nt: TGTGCCAGCAGTGTGAAGAGACAGGCTTACAATGAGCAGTTCTTC

v_gene: TRBV4-1
j_gene: TRBJ1-1
d_gene: TRBD1
len: 19
abundance: NA
CDR3aa: CASSQVWGQGQFGNTEAFF
CDR3nt: TGCGCCAGCAGCCAAGTATGGGGACAGGGGCAATTTGGGAACACTGAAGCTTTCTTT

v_gene: TRBV15
j_gene: TRBJ1-2
d_gene: TRBD1
len: 14
abundance: few
CDR3aa: CATNRDRANYGYTF
CDR3nt: TGTGCCACCAACCGGGACAGGGCTAACTATGGCTACACCTTC

v_gene: TRBV12-5
j_gene: TRBJ2-7
d_gene: TRBD1
len: 13
abundance: NA
CDR3aa: CASGRGTGGEQYF
CDR3nt: TGTGCTAGTGGCCGAGGGACAGGGGGCGAGCAGTACTTC

v_gene: TRBV6-5
j_gene: TRBJ1-6
d_gene: TRBD1
len: 15
abundance: few
CDR3aa: CASSLMDRADSPLHF
CDR3nt: TGTGCCAGCAGCCTTATGGACAGGGCTGATTCACCCCTCCACTTT

v_gene: TRBV4-2
j_gene: TRBJ2-7
d_gene: TRBD1
len: 18
abundance: NA
CDR3aa: CASSPLGGTGANSYEQYF
CDR3nt: TGTGCCAGCAGCCCCCTAGGCGGGACAGGGGCTAACTCCTACGAGCAGTACTTC

v_gene: TRBV13
j_gene: TRBJ2-5
d_gene: TRBD2
len: 17
abundance: NA
CDR3aa: CASSSSGVKLGRETQYF
CDR3nt: TGTGCCAGCAGCTCGAGCGGGGTCAAGCTGGGTCGTGAGACCCAGTACTTC

v_gene: TRBV5-3
j_gene: TRBJ2-1
d_gene: NA
len: 11
abundance: NA
CDR3aa: CARSLHNEQFF
CDR3nt: TGTGCCAGAAGCCTTCACAATGAGCAGTTCTTC

v_gene: TRBV7-8
j_gene: TRBJ1-1
d_gene: NA
len: 12
abundance: NA
CDR3aa: CASSLGSQRAFF
CDR3nt: TGTGCCAGCAGCTTAGGTTCACAGAGAGCTTTCTTT

v_gene: TRBV25-1
j_gene: TRBJ1-2
d_gene: TRBD1
len: 11
abundance: NA
CDR3aa: CASGQGAGYPF
CDR3nt: TGTGCCAGCGGACAGGGGGCCGGCTACCCCTTC

v_gene: TRBV7-6
j_gene: TRBJ1-1
d_gene: TRBD1
len: 15
abundance: few
CDR3aa: CASSLAGTDRTEAFF
CDR3nt: TGTGCCAGCAGCTTAGCCGGGACAGATCGGACTGAAGCTTTCTTT

v_gene: TRBV9
j_gene: TRBJ2-7
d_gene: NA
len: 15
abundance: NA
CDR3aa: CASSVEGAENYEQYF
CDR3nt: TGTGCCAGCAGCGTAGAAGGGGCGGAAAACTACGAGCAGTACTTC